Listed below are T cell receptor beta chains from one sample, sequenced in a study of vaccination effects on CD4 cells after COVID-19. Sequenced by immunoSEQ multiplex PCR; TCRdb stores in-frame clones only, minus some. The sample holds 70,000 to 95,000 clones, around 74% seen once. These TCRs' antigens remain unknown. Sequenced material: CD4+ T cells from PBMCs cultured with HCoV-OC43 spike peptides, taken after COVID-19 vaccination. These receptors were obtained from a human donor who received a COVID-19 vaccine. Each CDR3 is given with its conserved first and last residue. A D gene is named only where the DNA matches it firmly. The size field is filled for only some rows; it gives once, few, many or a size class.

d_call: NA
clone_size: once
j_call: TRBJ2-4
v_call: TRBV5-6
cdr3_nt: TGTGCCAGCAGCCCCACTAGTCCGTCGGACATTCAGTACTTC
cdr3_aa: CASSPTSPSDIQYF

d_call: TRBD1
clone_size: NA
j_call: TRBJ2-1
v_call: TRBV7-2
cdr3_nt: TGTGCCAGCAGCTTTCGCAGGACAGGGGGCAATGAGCAGTTCTTC
cdr3_aa: CASSFRRTGGNEQFF

d_call: TRBD1
clone_size: NA
j_call: TRBJ1-1
v_call: TRBV30
cdr3_nt: TGTGCCTGGAGTGACGGGACAGGGGCCACTGAAGCTTTCTTT
cdr3_aa: CAWSDGTGATEAFF

d_call: NA
clone_size: NA
j_call: TRBJ2-3
v_call: TRBV18
cdr3_nt: TGTGCCAGCTCGAGGGACGACCGGGCAGATACGCAGTATTTT
cdr3_aa: CASSRDDRADTQYF

d_call: NA
clone_size: NA
j_call: TRBJ1-5
v_call: TRBV6-5
cdr3_nt: TGTGCCAGCTCGGGTGAGCCCCAGCATTTT
cdr3_aa: CASSGEPQHF

d_call: TRBD1
clone_size: NA
j_call: TRBJ1-3
v_call: TRBV5-1
cdr3_nt: TGCGCCAGCAGCTTGGCAGGGACAGCGTATGGAAACACCATATATTTT
cdr3_aa: CASSLAGTAYGNTIYF

d_call: TRBD2
clone_size: NA
j_call: TRBJ2-2
v_call: TRBV27
cdr3_nt: TGTGCCAGCAGTTTACACGGACTAGCGGGGGGGCAAGGGACCGGGGAGCTGTTTTTT
cdr3_aa: CASSLHGLAGGQGTGELFF

d_call: TRBD2
clone_size: NA
j_call: TRBJ2-1
v_call: TRBV11-2
cdr3_nt: TGTGCCAGCAGCTCCCCGGGGGGTAGCTCCTACAATGAGCAGTTCTTC
cdr3_aa: CASSSPGGSSYNEQFF

d_call: TRBD2
clone_size: NA
j_call: TRBJ2-2
v_call: TRBV5-4
cdr3_nt: TGTGCCAGCAGCCCACTTAGCGGGGAGCGGGGCCTGAACACCGGGGAGCTGTTTTTT
cdr3_aa: CASSPLSGERGLNTGELFF

d_call: NA
clone_size: once
j_call: TRBJ2-1
v_call: TRBV24-1
cdr3_nt: TGTGCCACCAGGGATACAGCGTCCCGGAGTGAGCAGTTCTTC
cdr3_aa: CATRDTASRSEQFF

d_call: TRBD1
clone_size: NA
j_call: TRBJ1-2
v_call: TRBV7-2
cdr3_nt: TGTGCCAGCAGCTTAGTCGGACAGGGAATATATGGCTACACCTTC
cdr3_aa: CASSLVGQGIYGYTF

d_call: NA
clone_size: NA
j_call: TRBJ1-2
v_call: TRBV6-4
cdr3_nt: TGTGCCAGCAGAGCCGACATAGGGTCGGATGGCTACACCTTC
cdr3_aa: CASRADIGSDGYTF

d_call: NA
clone_size: NA
j_call: TRBJ2-6
v_call: TRBV19
cdr3_nt: TGTGCCAGTAGTGCCCATGGGGCAGCCCCCGATCGCTCTGGGGCCAACGTCCTGACTTTC
cdr3_aa: CASSAHGAAPDRSGANVLTF

d_call: NA
clone_size: NA
j_call: TRBJ1-4
v_call: TRBV7-2
cdr3_nt: TGTGCCAGCAGCTTCCTTGGACAGATAGGAGGAGAAAAACTGTTTTTT
cdr3_aa: CASSFLGQIGGEKLFF

d_call: NA
clone_size: NA
j_call: TRBJ2-1
v_call: TRBV24-1
cdr3_nt: TGTGCCACCAGTGATCCCCAGGGCCTTCAGAACTCCTACAATGAGCAGTTCTTC
cdr3_aa: CATSDPQGLQNSYNEQFF

d_call: NA
clone_size: NA
j_call: TRBJ2-5
v_call: TRBV12-5
cdr3_nt: TGTGCTAGTGGTTTGGACTCGGGGGAGACCCAGTACTTC
cdr3_aa: CASGLDSGETQYF

d_call: NA
clone_size: NA
j_call: TRBJ1-1
v_call: TRBV7-2
cdr3_nt: TGTGCCAGCAGCTTAGTTCGGGGCCCCGGTGGGGCTTTCTTT
cdr3_aa: CASSLVRGPGGAFF

d_call: NA
clone_size: NA
j_call: TRBJ1-1
v_call: TRBV19
cdr3_nt: TGTGCCAGTAGTATACCGAGGAACCTACCGAACACTGAAGCTTTCTTT
cdr3_aa: CASSIPRNLPNTEAFF

d_call: NA
clone_size: NA
j_call: TRBJ1-4
v_call: TRBV7-8
cdr3_nt: TGTGCCAGCAGCTTCGGAGGGCTTAATGAAAAACTGTTTTTT
cdr3_aa: CASSFGGLNEKLFF

d_call: TRBD1
clone_size: NA
j_call: TRBJ2-3
v_call: TRBV6-2/TRBV6-3
cdr3_nt: TGTGCCAGCAGTTCTACAGGGGTGAGTCGAGATACGCAGTATTTT
cdr3_aa: CASSSTGVSRDTQYF

d_call: NA
clone_size: NA
j_call: TRBJ1-4
v_call: TRBV5-1
cdr3_nt: TGCGCCAGCAGCGCGGACAGCTCTAATGAAAAACTGTTTTTT
cdr3_aa: CASSADSSNEKLFF

d_call: TRBD1
clone_size: NA
j_call: TRBJ1-2
v_call: TRBV6-6
cdr3_nt: TGTGCCAGCAGTAGGGACAGGGGGAACTATGGCTACACCTTC
cdr3_aa: CASSRDRGNYGYTF

d_call: TRBD2
clone_size: NA
j_call: TRBJ2-3
v_call: TRBV5-1
cdr3_nt: TGCGCCAGCCAGCTCCTAGCGGGGCAAACAGATACGCAGTATTTT
cdr3_aa: CASQLLAGQTDTQYF

d_call: NA
clone_size: NA
j_call: TRBJ2-3
v_call: TRBV2
cdr3_nt: TGTGCAATAACGGGTTTAAGTGGCACAGATACGCAGTATTTT
cdr3_aa: CAITGLSGTDTQYF

d_call: NA
clone_size: few
j_call: TRBJ1-4
v_call: TRBV21-1
cdr3_nt: TGTGCCAGCAGCAAAGAGGATGAAAAACTGTTTTTT
cdr3_aa: CASSKEDEKLFF

d_call: NA
clone_size: few
j_call: TRBJ1-2
v_call: TRBV6-4
cdr3_nt: TGTGCCAGCAGTGACTCGAATTCTGGGGGCGCCTATGGCTACACCTTC
cdr3_aa: CASSDSNSGGAYGYTF

d_call: NA
clone_size: NA
j_call: TRBJ1-3
v_call: TRBV6-5
cdr3_nt: TGTGCCAGCAGGGTCGGATTCTCTGGAAACACCATATATTTT
cdr3_aa: CASRVGFSGNTIYF

d_call: NA
clone_size: NA
j_call: TRBJ2-1
v_call: TRBV28
cdr3_nt: TGTGCCAGCAGTCAGAAGGGGGGACGATCCAATGAGCAGTTCTTC
cdr3_aa: CASSQKGGRSNEQFF

d_call: TRBD1
clone_size: NA
j_call: TRBJ1-1
v_call: TRBV5-1
cdr3_nt: TGCGCCAGCAGCAGGACAGGGAACACTGAAGCTTTCTTT
cdr3_aa: CASSRTGNTEAFF

d_call: NA
clone_size: NA
j_call: TRBJ1-6
v_call: TRBV4-3
cdr3_nt: TGCGCCAGCAGCCAATCTGCAGGCAATTCACCCCTCCACTTT
cdr3_aa: CASSQSAGNSPLHF

d_call: NA
clone_size: NA
j_call: TRBJ2-2
v_call: TRBV6-5
cdr3_nt: TGTGCCAGCAGTTACAGTCCCTTCGGCGGGGAGCTGTTTTTT
cdr3_aa: CASSYSPFGGELFF

d_call: NA
clone_size: NA
j_call: TRBJ2-5
v_call: TRBV6-5
cdr3_nt: TGTGCCAGCAGTACCAGGAAGGGGGAGACCCAGTACTTC
cdr3_aa: CASSTRKGETQYF

d_call: TRBD2
clone_size: NA
j_call: TRBJ2-5
v_call: TRBV11-2
cdr3_nt: TGTGCCAGCAGCGGGCTCGGGGCGGGGGGGAAAGAGACCCAGTACTTC
cdr3_aa: CASSGLGAGGKETQYF

d_call: NA
clone_size: NA
j_call: TRBJ1-2
v_call: TRBV19
cdr3_nt: TGTGCCAGTAGTATAGAGGGGTCAGGGACCTATGGCTACACCTTC
cdr3_aa: CASSIEGSGTYGYTF

d_call: NA
clone_size: once
j_call: TRBJ1-1
v_call: TRBV6-1
cdr3_nt: TGTGCCAGCAGTGAAACTTCTGGGGAGGGGGAAGCTTTCTTT
cdr3_aa: CASSETSGEGEAFF

d_call: TRBD1
clone_size: once
j_call: TRBJ2-1
v_call: TRBV6-5
cdr3_nt: TGTGCCAGCAGGGACAGGGATAATGAGCAGTTCTTC
cdr3_aa: CASRDRDNEQFF

d_call: NA
clone_size: NA
j_call: TRBJ1-2
v_call: TRBV3-1/TRBV3-2
cdr3_nt: TGTGCCAGCAGCCAAGGAGGGGTAGCTAACTATGGCTACACCTTC
cdr3_aa: CASSQGGVANYGYTF

d_call: NA
clone_size: many
j_call: TRBJ2-2
v_call: TRBV7-7
cdr3_nt: TGTGCCAGCAGCCTAGCGACCGGGGACACCGGGGAGCTGTTTTTT
cdr3_aa: CASSLATGDTGELFF

d_call: TRBD1
clone_size: NA
j_call: TRBJ1-6
v_call: TRBV11-1
cdr3_nt: TGTGCCAGCAGCTTAAACAGGGGAGGTTCACCCCTCCACTTT
cdr3_aa: CASSLNRGGSPLHF

d_call: NA
clone_size: NA
j_call: TRBJ1-5
v_call: TRBV5-1
cdr3_nt: TGCGCCAGCAGCCCGACGGATAGCAGCAATCAGCCCCAGCATTTT
cdr3_aa: CASSPTDSSNQPQHF

d_call: NA
clone_size: NA
j_call: TRBJ2-2
v_call: TRBV5-1
cdr3_nt: TGCGCCAGCAGCTTGGGGTCAGGGGCGAACACCGGGGAGCTGTTTTTT
cdr3_aa: CASSLGSGANTGELFF

d_call: TRBD1
clone_size: NA
j_call: TRBJ1-4
v_call: TRBV19
cdr3_nt: TGTGCCAGTAGGAGATCGGGACAGGGGAGTGAAAAACTGTTTTTT
cdr3_aa: CASRRSGQGSEKLFF

d_call: TRBD1
clone_size: NA
j_call: TRBJ1-4
v_call: TRBV4-1
cdr3_nt: TGCGCCAGCAGCCAAGGGGGAAAGGGGGCGACCCGAGCAACTAATGAAAAACTGTTTTTT
cdr3_aa: CASSQGGKGATRATNEKLFF

d_call: NA
clone_size: NA
j_call: TRBJ2-3
v_call: TRBV20-1
cdr3_nt: TGCAGTGCTAGACTGGAAGATACGCAGTATTTT
cdr3_aa: CSARLEDTQYF

d_call: TRBD1
clone_size: few
j_call: TRBJ1-4
v_call: TRBV4-3
cdr3_nt: TGCGCCAGCAGCCAAGGACAGGGAGTAGAAAAACTGTTTTTT
cdr3_aa: CASSQGQGVEKLFF

d_call: NA
clone_size: once
j_call: TRBJ2-3
v_call: TRBV24-1
cdr3_nt: TGTGCCACCAGTGATGGTTCTGTAGGTACGCAGTATTTT
cdr3_aa: CATSDGSVGTQYF

d_call: NA
clone_size: NA
j_call: TRBJ1-2
v_call: TRBV18
cdr3_nt: TGTGCCAGCTCACCACGGGGGGCAGATGGCTACACCTTC
cdr3_aa: CASSPRGADGYTF

d_call: NA
clone_size: once
j_call: TRBJ2-3
v_call: TRBV2
cdr3_nt: TGTGCCAGCTTAATGACAGGCACAGATACGCAGTATTTT
cdr3_aa: CASLMTGTDTQYF

d_call: NA
clone_size: few
j_call: TRBJ2-1
v_call: TRBV5-1
cdr3_nt: TGCGCCAGCAGCTTGGTGGCTAGCTCCTACAATGAGCAGTTCTTC
cdr3_aa: CASSLVASSYNEQFF

d_call: NA
clone_size: NA
j_call: TRBJ2-1
v_call: TRBV11-3
cdr3_nt: TGTGCCAGCAGCGAGGCGGACAGCTACAATGAGCAGTTCTTC
cdr3_aa: CASSEADSYNEQFF

d_call: TRBD1
clone_size: NA
j_call: TRBJ1-6
v_call: TRBV6-5
cdr3_nt: TGTGCCAGCAGTTTGGACAGGGGTAATTCACCCCTCCACTTT
cdr3_aa: CASSLDRGNSPLHF

d_call: TRBD2
clone_size: once
j_call: TRBJ2-1
v_call: TRBV7-3
cdr3_nt: TGTGCCAGCAGCTCGCGCGCCCGGCTAGCGGGGGACTTCAGTGAGCAGTTCTTC
cdr3_aa: CASSSRARLAGDFSEQFF

d_call: NA
clone_size: NA
j_call: TRBJ1-4
v_call: TRBV19
cdr3_nt: TGTGCCAGGAACCCGGGACATACTAATGAAAAACTGTTTTTT
cdr3_aa: CARNPGHTNEKLFF